The 14 T cell receptor beta chains below were found in one sample sequenced in a study of blood T cell repertoires in COVID-19. The assay was immunoSEQ multiplex PCR, and TCRdb's table has in-frame clones only and misses some. The table shows around 330,000 clones, with about nine tenths occurring only once. The sample taken for sequencing was PBMCs or T cells enriched from blood (not recorded which). Receptors originate from a man aged 55-75 years who had recovered from COVID-19.

The CDR3 coding sequence is TGCGCCAGCAGCTTTAGAAGGGACAAAGATTCACCCCTCCACTTT. This translates into CASSFRRDKDSPLHF. V is TRBV5-1 and J is TRBJ1-6, with D perhaps matching TRBD1 (6 bases). Trimming removed 2 bases at V and 8 bases at J, with 14 bases between. CDR3 length equals 15 residues. The V gene's germline CDR1 is SGHRS and CDR2 YFSETQ.

This CDR3 is CASSYSGLGQENNEQFF. CDR3 bases: TGTGCCAGCAGTTACTCGGGTTTAGGACAGGAGAACAATGAGCAGTTCTTC. The chain employs TRBV6-2 or TRBV6-3 and TRBJ2-1; 7 nucleotides align to TRBD1. Unmatched junction bases numbered 10, after V lost 0 bases and J lost 5 bases. The CDR3 is made up of 17 amino acids. The germline gives CDR1 MNHEY, CDR2 SVGEGT.

V and J are TRBV12-3 or TRBV12-4 and TRBJ1-1, with 8 bases fitting TRBD1. V was clipped by 5 bases and J by 8 bases; unmatched bases: 7. This CDR3 has 13 residues. The CDR3 region is CASSPTRQGEAFF. The CDR3 nucleotides read TGTGCCAGCAGTCCCACGCGACAGGGGGAAGCTTTCTTT.

The rearrangement links TRBV7-6 to TRBJ1-5; 8 bases are shared with TRBD1. The CDR3 length is 15 residues. Losses at the gene ends were 2 bases for V and 5 bases for J; bases not matched to a gene: 5. Germline CDR1 and CDR2: SGHVS and FNYEAQ. The CDR3 coding sequence is TGTGCCAGCAGCTTAACCCCACAGGGGGATCAGCCCCAGCATTTT. It is translated as CASSLTPQGDQPQHF.

The chain is built from TRBV18 and TRBJ1-1; 7 nucleotides align to TRBD1. The CDR3 is made up of 13 amino acids. CDR1 and CDR2 from the germline V gene are KGHSH and LQKENI. V lost 3 bases and J lost 6; bases outside the gene matches: 4. The CDR3 spells CASSPIGTAEAFF. DNA for the CDR3: TGTGCCAGCTCACCGATCGGGACAGCTGAAGCTTTCTTT.

This clone came up once. As DNA, the CDR3 is TGTGCCAGCAGCCCCGGACTAGCGGGGCGCTACCCCTACAATGAGCAGTTCTTC. Encoded protein: CASSPGLAGRYPYNEQFF. This chain uses TRBV11-3 with TRBJ2-1; 12 nucleotides match TRBD2. In germline, CDR1 is SGHNT, CDR2 YENEEA. This CDR3 has 18 amino acids. V shed 5 bases, J shed 2 bases, and the junction held 10 bases outside the gene matches.

V and J are TRBV3-1 (or the pseudogene TRBV3-2) and TRBJ2-7; 8 bases fit TRBD2. The CDR3 length is 16 residues. V lost 3 bases, J lost 2 bases, and 9 bases stayed unmatched. Germline loops: CDR1 LGHDT, CDR2 YNNKEL (reference sequence). CDR3 protein: CASSHRLAGGTYEQYF. In DNA form, the CDR3 reads TGTGCCAGCAGCCACCGCCTTGCGGGGGGCACCTACGAGCAGTACTTC.

The rearrangement uses TRBV7-9 and TRBJ1-2, with D perhaps matching TRBD1 (6 bases). This CDR3 region has 13 residues. Germline CDR1 is SEHNR and CDR2 is FQNEAQ (reference sequence). V was clipped by 6 bases and J by 3 bases, with 11 bases between them. CDR3 DNA: TGTGCCAGCAGTAAGGACAGCTACTATGGCTACACCTTC. Translating it yields CASSKDSYYGYTF.

The chain uses TRBV27 and TRBJ2-6, with TRBD1 identical over 9 bases. Germline assignment: CDR1 MNHEY and CDR2 SMNVEV (reference sequence). The CDR3 sequence is 17 residues long. The J segment lost 2 bases and the V segment lost 6 bases, leaving 8 bases of the junction unmatched. The DNA of the CDR3 is TGTGCCAGCAGCCCGGGGACAGGGTCACCTGGGGCCAACGTCCTGACTTTC. Translation: CASSPGTGSPGANVLTF. Full variable domain (missing parts from reference TRBV27 and TRBJ2-6): EAQVTQNPRYLITVTGKKLTVTCSQNMNHEYMSWYRQDPGLGLRQIYYSMNVEVTDKGDVPEGYKVSRKEKRNFPLILESPSPNQTSLYFCASSPGTGSPGANVLTFGAGSRLTVL.

The V and J genes are TRBV18 and TRBJ1-1, with D possibly matching TRBD1 (6 bases). Trimming shortened V by 8 bases and J by 0 bases, and 13 bases separated the two germline ends. CDR3 size: 14 residues. CDR1 is KGHSH and CDR2 is LQKENI in the germline V gene. The CDR3 loop reads CASVRQALNTEAFF. CDR3 DNA sequence: TGTGCCAGCGTTAGACAGGCCTTGAACACTGAAGCTTTCTTT.

The chain employs TRBV4-1 and TRBJ1-3, with TRBD1 matching 8 bases. Germline values: CDR1 MGHRA, CDR2 YSYEKL. The CDR3 loop spans 14 amino acids. J lost 8 bases, V lost 0 bases, and 3 bases had no gene match. The CDR3 DNA sequence: TGCGCCAGCAGCCAAGAGGACAGGGTATACACCATATATTTT. This translates into CASSQEDRVYTIYF.

The rearrangement links TRBV2 to TRBJ1-5, with D unclear. This CDR3 comprises 15 residues. Germline V gene data show CDR1 as SNHLY and CDR2 as FYNNEI. V was shortened by 4 bases and J by 2 bases, with 12 bases between the two germline ends. The chain's CDR3 is CASSGAPRGNQPQHF. DNA for the CDR3: TGTGCCAGCAGTGGTGCACCCCGCGGCAATCAGCCCCAGCATTTT.

This clone was recorded only once. J is TRBJ1-5 and V is TRBV3-1 (or the pseudogene TRBV3-2), with a weak D call TRBD1 (5 bases). V was trimmed by 1 base and J by 0 bases, leaving 10 bases between them. Germline V CDR1 and CDR2: LGHDT, YNNKEL (reference sequence). This CDR3 has 16 amino acids. CDR3 in amino acids: CASSQGKGISNQPQHF. DNA for the CDR3: TGTGCCAGCAGCCAAGGGAAGGGGATTAGCAATCAGCCCCAGCATTTT.

The chain joins TRBV11-2 to TRBJ1-4; D is uncertain. This CDR3 has 13 amino acids. Germline CDR1 SGHAT, CDR2 FQNNGV. V lost 0 bases to trimming and J lost 8 bases, with 7 bases between them. The CDR3 reads CASSLDRVEKLFF. Here the CDR3 DNA reads TGTGCCAGCAGCTTAGATCGGGTCGAAAAACTGTTTTTT.